The clone carrying this T cell receptor (beta chain) was counted a few times. Its antigen is not identified. The PCR had 60 Vbeta and 13 Jbeta primers. Assay used: immunoSEQ multiplex PCR; TCRdb lists only in-frame clones, some missing. The repertoire includes under 200,000 clones, about three quarters of them detected once, and roughly 2.6% sits in the top ten. Despite likely unrecorded immune exposures, the donors were nominally healthy at the time of sampling. The data originate from a study of cytomegalovirus exposure and HLA in healthy donors. V trimming: 5 bases; J trimming: 2 bases; junction bases outside the gene matches: 11. This CDR3 comprises 16 residues. CDR1 is SGHVS, CDR2 FQNEAQ, per germline. The study's findings and limits: Most observed TCR sequences were rare, whereas some public TCRs were detected in many donors. Fewer N-insertions than the roughly 630-donor mean were reportedly shown by an Asian-associated ancestry cluster in a later analysis.

The sequencing input was PBMCs. This TCR derives from a woman in her thirties or forties in good health and CMV-seropositive. This chain connects TRBV7-8 to TRBJ1-1; 7 bases agree with TRBD1. The chain's CDR3 is CASSQATGRPNTEAFF. As DNA, the CDR3 is TGTGCCAGCAGCCAGGCGACAGGGCGACCCAACACTGAAGCTTTCTTT.